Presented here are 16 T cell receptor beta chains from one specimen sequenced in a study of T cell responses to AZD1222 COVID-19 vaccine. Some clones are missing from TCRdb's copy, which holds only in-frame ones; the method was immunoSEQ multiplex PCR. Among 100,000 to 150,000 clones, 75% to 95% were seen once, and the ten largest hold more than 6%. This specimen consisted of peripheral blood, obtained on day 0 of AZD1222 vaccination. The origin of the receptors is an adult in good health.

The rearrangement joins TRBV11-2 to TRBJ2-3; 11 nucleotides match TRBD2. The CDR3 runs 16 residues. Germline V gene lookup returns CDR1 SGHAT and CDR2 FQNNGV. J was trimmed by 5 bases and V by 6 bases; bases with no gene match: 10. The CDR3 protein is CASRSFSGRAGDTQYF. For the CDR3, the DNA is TGTGCCAGCAGATCCTTTAGCGGGAGGGCCGGAGATACGCAGTATTTT.

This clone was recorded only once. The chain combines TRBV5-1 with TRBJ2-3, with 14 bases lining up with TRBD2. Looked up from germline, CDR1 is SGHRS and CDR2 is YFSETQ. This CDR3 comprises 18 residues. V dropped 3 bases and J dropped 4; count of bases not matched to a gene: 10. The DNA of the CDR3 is TGCGCCAGCAGCTCCACGGGACTAGCGGGAGCGCAAGCAGATACGCAGTATTTT. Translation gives CASSSTGLAGAQADTQYF. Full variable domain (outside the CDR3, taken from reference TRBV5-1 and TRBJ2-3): KAGVTQTPRYLIKTRGQQVTLSCSPISGHRSVSWYQQTPGQGLQFLFEYFSETQRNKGNFPGRFSGRQFSNSRSEMNVSTLELGDSALYLCASSSTGLAGAQADTQYFGPGTRLTVL.

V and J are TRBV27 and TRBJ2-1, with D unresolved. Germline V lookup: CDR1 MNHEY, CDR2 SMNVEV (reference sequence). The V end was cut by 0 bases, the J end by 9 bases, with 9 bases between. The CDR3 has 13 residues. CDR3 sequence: CASSLSNLSEQFF. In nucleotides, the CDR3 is TGTGCCAGCAGTTTATCGAATTTGAGTGAGCAGTTCTTC.

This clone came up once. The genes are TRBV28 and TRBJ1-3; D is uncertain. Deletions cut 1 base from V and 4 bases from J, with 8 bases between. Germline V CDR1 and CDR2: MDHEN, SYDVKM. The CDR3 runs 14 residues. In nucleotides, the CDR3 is TGTGCCAGCAGTTTATACGGCCCCGGAAACACCATATATTTT. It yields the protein CASSLYGPGNTIYF. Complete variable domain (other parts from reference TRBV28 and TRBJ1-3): DVKVTQSSRYLVKRTGEKVFLECVQDMDHENMFWYRQDPGLGLRLIYFSYDVKMKEKGDIPEGYSVSREKKERFSLILESASTNQTSMYLCASSLYGPGNTIYFGEGSWLTVV.

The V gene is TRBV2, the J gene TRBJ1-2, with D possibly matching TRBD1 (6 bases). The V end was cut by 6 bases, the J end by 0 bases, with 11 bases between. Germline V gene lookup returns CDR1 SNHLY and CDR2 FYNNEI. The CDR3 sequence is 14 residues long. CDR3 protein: CASSKGGANYGYTF. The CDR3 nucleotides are TGTGCCAGCAGCAAGGGGGGGGCTAACTATGGCTACACCTTC.

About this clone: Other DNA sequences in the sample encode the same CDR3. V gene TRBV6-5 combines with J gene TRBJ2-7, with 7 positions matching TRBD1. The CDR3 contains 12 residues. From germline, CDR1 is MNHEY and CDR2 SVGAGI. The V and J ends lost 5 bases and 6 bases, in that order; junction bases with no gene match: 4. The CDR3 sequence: CASSRQGGEQYF. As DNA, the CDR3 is TGTGCCAGCAGTCGACAGGGTGGCGAGCAGTACTTC.

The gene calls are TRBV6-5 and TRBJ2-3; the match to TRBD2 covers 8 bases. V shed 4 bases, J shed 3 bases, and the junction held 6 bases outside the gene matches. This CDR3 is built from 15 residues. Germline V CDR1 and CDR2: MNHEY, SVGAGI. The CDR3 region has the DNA TGTGCCAGCAGTTTCGGGACTAGGGGGACAGATACGCAGTATTTT. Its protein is CASSFGTRGTDTQYF.

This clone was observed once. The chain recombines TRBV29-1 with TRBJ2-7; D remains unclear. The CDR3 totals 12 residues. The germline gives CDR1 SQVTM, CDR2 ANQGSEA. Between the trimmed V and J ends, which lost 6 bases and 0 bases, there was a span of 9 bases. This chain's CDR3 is CSVGKDSYEQYF. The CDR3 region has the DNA TGCAGCGTGGGGAAGGACTCCTACGAGCAGTACTTC.

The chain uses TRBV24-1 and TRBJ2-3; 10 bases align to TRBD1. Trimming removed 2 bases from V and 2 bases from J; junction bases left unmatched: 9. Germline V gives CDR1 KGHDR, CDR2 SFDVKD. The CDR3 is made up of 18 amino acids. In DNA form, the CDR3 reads TGTGCCACCAGTGATTCACCCGGGACAGGGGCCCTCACAGATACGCAGTATTTT. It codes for CATSDSPGTGALTDTQYF.

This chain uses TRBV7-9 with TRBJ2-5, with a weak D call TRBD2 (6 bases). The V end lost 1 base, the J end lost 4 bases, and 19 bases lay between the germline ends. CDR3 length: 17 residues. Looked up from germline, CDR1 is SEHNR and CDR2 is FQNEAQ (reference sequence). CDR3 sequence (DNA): TGTGCCAGCAGCTTAGGAACTAGCTTGATCACATTAGAGACCCAGTACTTC. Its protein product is CASSLGTSLITLETQYF.

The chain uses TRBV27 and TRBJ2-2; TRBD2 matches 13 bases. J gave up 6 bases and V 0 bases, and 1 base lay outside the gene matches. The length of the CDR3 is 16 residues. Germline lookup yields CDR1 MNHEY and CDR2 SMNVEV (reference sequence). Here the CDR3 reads CASSLSLAGGPGELFF. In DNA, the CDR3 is TGTGCCAGCAGTTTATCACTAGCGGGAGGGCCCGGGGAGCTGTTTTTT.

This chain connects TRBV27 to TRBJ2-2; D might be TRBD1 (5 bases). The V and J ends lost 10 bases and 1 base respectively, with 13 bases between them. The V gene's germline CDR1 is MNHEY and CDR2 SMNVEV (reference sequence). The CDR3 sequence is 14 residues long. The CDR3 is CATSGLENTGELFF. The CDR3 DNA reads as TGTGCCACCTCAGGGTTGGAGAACACCGGGGAGCTGTTTTTT.

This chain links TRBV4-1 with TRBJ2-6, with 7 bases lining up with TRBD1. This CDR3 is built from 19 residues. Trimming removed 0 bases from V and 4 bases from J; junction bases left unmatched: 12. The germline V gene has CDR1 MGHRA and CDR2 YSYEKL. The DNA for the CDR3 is TGCGCCAGCAGCCAAGAAAGTGAGAGAGGGGGCTCAGGGGCCAACGTCCTGACTTTC. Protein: CASSQESERGGSGANVLTF.

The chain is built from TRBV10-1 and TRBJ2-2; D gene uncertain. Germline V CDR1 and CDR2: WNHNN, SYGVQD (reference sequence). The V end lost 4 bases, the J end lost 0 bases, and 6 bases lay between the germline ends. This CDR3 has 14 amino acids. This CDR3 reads CASSATSNTGELFF. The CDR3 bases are TGCGCCAGCAGTGCGACATCGAACACCGGGGAGCTGTTTTTT.

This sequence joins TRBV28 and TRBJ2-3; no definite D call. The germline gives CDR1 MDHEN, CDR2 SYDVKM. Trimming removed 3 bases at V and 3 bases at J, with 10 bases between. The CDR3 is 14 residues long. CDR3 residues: CASSLASGTDTQYF. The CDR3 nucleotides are TGTGCCAGCAGTTTGGCGAGTGGAACAGATACGCAGTATTTT.

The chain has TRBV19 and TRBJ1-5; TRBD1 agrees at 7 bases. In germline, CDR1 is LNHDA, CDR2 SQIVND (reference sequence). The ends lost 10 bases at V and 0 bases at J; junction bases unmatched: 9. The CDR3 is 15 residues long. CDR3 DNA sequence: TGTGCCACCGCCTTCCGGGACAGTAGCAATCAGCCCCAGCATTTT. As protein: CATAFRDSSNQPQHF. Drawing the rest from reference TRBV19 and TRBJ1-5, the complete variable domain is DGGITQSPKYLFRKEGQNVTLSCEQNLNHDAMYWYRQDPGQGLRLIYYSQIVNDFQKGDIAEGYSVSREKKESFPLTVTSAQKNPTAFYLCATAFRDSSNQPQHFGDGTRLSIL.